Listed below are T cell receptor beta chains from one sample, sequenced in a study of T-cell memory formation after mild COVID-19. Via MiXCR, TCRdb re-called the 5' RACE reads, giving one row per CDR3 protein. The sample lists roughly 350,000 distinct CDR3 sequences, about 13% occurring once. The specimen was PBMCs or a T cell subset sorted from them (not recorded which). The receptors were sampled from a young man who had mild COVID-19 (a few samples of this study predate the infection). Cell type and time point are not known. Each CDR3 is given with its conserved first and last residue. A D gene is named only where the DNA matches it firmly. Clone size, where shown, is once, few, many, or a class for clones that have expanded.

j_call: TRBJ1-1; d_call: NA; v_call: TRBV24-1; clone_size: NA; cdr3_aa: CATSDLDQRAEAFF; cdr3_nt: TGTGCCACCAGTGATTTGGACCAGAGAGCTGAAGCTTTCTTT
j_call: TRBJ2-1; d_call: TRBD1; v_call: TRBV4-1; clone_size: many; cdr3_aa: CASSPDRGDEQFF; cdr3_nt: TGCGCCAGCAGCCCCGACAGGGGCGATGAGCAGTTCTTC
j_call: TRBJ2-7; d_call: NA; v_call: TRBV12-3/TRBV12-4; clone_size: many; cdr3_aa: CASSLSYSSYEQYF; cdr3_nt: TGTGCCAGCAGTTTAAGCTATTCCTCCTACGAGCAGTACTTC
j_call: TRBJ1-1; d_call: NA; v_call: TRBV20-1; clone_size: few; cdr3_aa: CSARDWVPNTEAFF; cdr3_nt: TGCAGTGCTAGAGATTGGGTCCCGAACACTGAAGCTTTCTTT
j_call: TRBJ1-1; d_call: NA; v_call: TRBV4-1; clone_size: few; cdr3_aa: CASRGQVTAGHTEAFF; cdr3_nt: TGCGCCAGCCGGGGCCAAGTTACGGCAGGCCACACTGAAGCTTTCTTT
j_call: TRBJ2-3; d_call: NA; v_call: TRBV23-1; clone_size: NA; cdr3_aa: CASRAASTDTQYF; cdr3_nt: TGCGCCAGCAGGGCGGCTAGCACAGATACGCAGTATTTT
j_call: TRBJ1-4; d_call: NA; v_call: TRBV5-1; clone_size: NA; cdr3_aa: CASSDDGEKLFF; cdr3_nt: TGCGCCAGCAGCGATGACGGGGAAAAACTGTTTTTT
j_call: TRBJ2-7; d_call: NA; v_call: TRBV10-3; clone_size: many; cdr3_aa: CAISESSGSSYEQYF; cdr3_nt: TGTGCCATCAGTGAGTCCAGCGGAAGCTCCTACGAGCAGTACTTC
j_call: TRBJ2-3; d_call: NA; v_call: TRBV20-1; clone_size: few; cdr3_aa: CSATPVGGLGSTDTQYF; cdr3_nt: TGCAGTGCCACCCCCGTGGGGGGTCTCGGAAGCACAGATACGCAGTATTTT
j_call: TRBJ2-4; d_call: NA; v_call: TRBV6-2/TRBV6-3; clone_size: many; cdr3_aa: CASSYSRGAKNIQYF; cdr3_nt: TGTGCCAGCAGTTACTCGAGAGGGGCCAAAAACATTCAGTACTTC
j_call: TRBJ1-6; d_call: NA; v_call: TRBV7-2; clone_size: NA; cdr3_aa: CASSLIQSHSPLHF; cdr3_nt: TGTGCCAGCAGCTTAATTCAGTCCCACTCACCCCTCCACTTT
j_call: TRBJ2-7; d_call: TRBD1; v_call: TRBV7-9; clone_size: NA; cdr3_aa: CASSLGQGFGYEQYF; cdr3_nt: TGTGCCAGCAGCTTAGGACAGGGTTTCGGCTACGAGCAGTACTTC
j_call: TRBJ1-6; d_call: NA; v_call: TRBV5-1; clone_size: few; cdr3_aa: CASSLSRSYNSPLHF; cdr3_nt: TGCGCCAGCAGCCTTTCCAGGTCCTATAATTCACCCCTCCACTTT
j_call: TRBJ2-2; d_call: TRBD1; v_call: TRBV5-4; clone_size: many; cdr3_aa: CASSSDRGGTGELFF; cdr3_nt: TGTGCCAGCAGTTCGGACAGGGGTGGCACCGGGGAGCTGTTTTTT
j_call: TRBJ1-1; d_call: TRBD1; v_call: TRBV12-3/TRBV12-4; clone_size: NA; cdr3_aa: CASSFLALRDRATNTEAFF; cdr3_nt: TGTGCCAGCAGTTTCCTCGCCCTCCGGGACAGGGCTACGAACACTGAAGCTTTCTTT
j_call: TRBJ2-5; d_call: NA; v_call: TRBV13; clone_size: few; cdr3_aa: CASTLRDQETQYF; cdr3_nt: TGTGCCAGCACGTTAAGGGACCAGGAGACCCAGTACTTC
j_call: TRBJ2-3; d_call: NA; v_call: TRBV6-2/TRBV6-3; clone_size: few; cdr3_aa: CASSYSTDSTDTQYF; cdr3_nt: TGTGCCAGCAGTTACTCAACTGACAGCACAGATACGCAGTATTTT
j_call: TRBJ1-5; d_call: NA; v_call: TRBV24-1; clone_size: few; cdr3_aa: CATSDLSDQPQHF; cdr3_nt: TGTGCCACCAGTGATTTGTCGGATCAGCCCCAGCATTTT
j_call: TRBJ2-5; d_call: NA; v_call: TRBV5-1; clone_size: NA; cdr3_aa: CASSFSDISETQYF; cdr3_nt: TGCGCCAGCAGCTTCTCCGATATTTCGGAGACCCAGTACTTC
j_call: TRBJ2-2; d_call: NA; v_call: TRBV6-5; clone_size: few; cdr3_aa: CASSYLKDPGELFF; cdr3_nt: TGTGCCAGCAGTTATTTGAAGGACCCCGGGGAGCTGTTTTTT
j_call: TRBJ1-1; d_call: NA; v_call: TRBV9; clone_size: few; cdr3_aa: CASSVGGWTEAFF; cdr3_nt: TGTGCCAGCAGCGTGGGGGGATGGACTGAAGCTTTCTTT
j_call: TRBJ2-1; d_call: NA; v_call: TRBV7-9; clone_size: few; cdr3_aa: CASFPRGALSYNEQFF; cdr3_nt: TGTGCCAGCTTCCCTCGGGGGGCCCTCTCCTACAATGAGCAGTTCTTC
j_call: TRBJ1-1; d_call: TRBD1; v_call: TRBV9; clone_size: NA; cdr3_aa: CASSVEGQGKTEAFF; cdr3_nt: TGTGCCAGCAGCGTGGAGGGACAGGGAAAAACTGAAGCTTTCTTT
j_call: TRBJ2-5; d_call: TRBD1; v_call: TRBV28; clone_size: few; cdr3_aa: CASREQGRQETQYF; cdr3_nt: TGTGCCAGCAGAGAACAGGGGCGGCAGGAGACCCAGTACTTC
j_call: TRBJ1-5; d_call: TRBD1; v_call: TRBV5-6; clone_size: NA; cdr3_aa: CASSRTGTGDQPQHF; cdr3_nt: TGTGCCAGCAGTAGGACCGGGACAGGGGACCAGCCCCAGCATTTT
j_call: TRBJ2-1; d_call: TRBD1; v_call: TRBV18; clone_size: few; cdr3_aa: CASSPTGDGYNEQFF; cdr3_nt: TGTGCCAGCTCCCCGACAGGGGACGGTTACAATGAGCAGTTCTTC
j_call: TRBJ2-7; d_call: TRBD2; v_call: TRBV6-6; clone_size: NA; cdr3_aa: CASSSRGLAGGYEQYF; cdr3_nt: TGTGCCAGCAGTTCCCGCGGACTAGCGGGGGGCTACGAGCAGTACTTC
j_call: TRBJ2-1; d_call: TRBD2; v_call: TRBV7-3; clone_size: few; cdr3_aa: CASSDERGASDEQFF; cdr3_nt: TGTGCCAGCAGCGACGAGCGGGGGGCCTCCGATGAGCAGTTCTTC
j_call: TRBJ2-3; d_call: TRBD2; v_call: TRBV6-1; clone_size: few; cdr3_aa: CASSELPLAGGTSTDTQYF; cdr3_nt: TGTGCCAGCAGTGAACTCCCTTTAGCGGGGGGGACTAGCACAGATACGCAGTATTTT
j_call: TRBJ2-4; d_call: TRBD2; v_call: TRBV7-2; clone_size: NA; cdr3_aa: CASSRPRGGKNIQYF; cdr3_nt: TGTGCCAGCAGCCGGCCCCGGGGGGGCAAAAACATTCAGTACTTC
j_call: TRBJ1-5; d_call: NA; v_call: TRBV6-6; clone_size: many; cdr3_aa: CASSYGLGQPQHF; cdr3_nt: TGTGCCAGCAGTTATGGCTTGGGGCAGCCCCAGCATTTT
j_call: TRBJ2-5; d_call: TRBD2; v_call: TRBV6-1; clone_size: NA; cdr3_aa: CASAGLAGGETQYF; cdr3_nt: TGTGCCAGTGCTGGACTAGCGGGGGGGGAGACCCAGTACTTC
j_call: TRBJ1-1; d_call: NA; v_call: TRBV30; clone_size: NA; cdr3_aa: CAWSAAGGGTEAFF; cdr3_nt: TGTGCCTGGAGTGCGGCCGGGGGAGGCACTGAAGCTTTCTTT
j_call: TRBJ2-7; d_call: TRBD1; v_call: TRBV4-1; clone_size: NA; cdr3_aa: CASSATGTGVYEQYF; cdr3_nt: TGCGCCAGCAGCGCAACCGGGACAGGGGTCTACGAGCAGTACTTC
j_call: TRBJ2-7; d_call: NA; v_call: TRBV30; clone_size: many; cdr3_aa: CAWSGGYEQYF; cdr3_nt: TGTGCCTGGAGTGGCGGCTACGAGCAGTACTTC
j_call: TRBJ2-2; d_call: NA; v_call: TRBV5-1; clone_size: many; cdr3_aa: CASSLDSGELFF; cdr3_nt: TGCGCCAGCAGCTTGGATTCCGGGGAGCTGTTTTTT